Each of the 8 T cell receptor beta chains below was sequenced from the same sample in a study of T-cell reconstitution after alpha-beta-depleted transplantation in children. Library preparation (for TCRbeta) was performed with unique molecular identifiers. TCRdb itself ran the PCR reads through MiXCR, one entry per CDR3 protein. The sample lists roughly 200,000 distinct CDR3 sequences; roughly a tenth were seen once. This specimen was PBMCs from the stem cell graft donor, taken from the stem cell graft. These receptor sequences come from a human donor who donated a stem cell graft to a child with acute lymphoblastic leukemia.

The chain combines TRBV7-2 with TRBJ1-2; 7 nucleotides align to TRBD1. This CDR3 is 14 amino acids long. The V and J ends lost 3 bases and 10 bases, in that order; junction bases with no gene match: 11. The germline CDR1 and CDR2 sequences are SGHTA and FQGNSA. The CDR3 nucleotides read TGTGCCAGCAGCTTTACAGGGGAAGGAGGGGCCTACACCTTC. Translating gives CASSFTGEGGAYTF.

As concerns this clonotype: At one boundary the junction diverges from the germline segment, which might be a read error. In nucleotides, the CDR3 is TGTGCCAGCTGTTTTGAAGAAGAACAGGGGATTGGTTTCACAGATACGCAGTATTTT. Protein product: CASCFEEEQGIGFTDTQYF. The rearrangement uses TRBV12-3 or TRBV12-4 and TRBJ2-3, with 7 bases that match TRBD1. The CDR3 has 19 residues.

V gene TRBV30 combines with J gene TRBJ2-2; the D is unclear. Germline V lookup: CDR1 GTSNPN, CDR2 SVGIG (reference sequence). The CDR3 consists of 14 residues. Between the trimmed V and J ends, which lost 0 bases and 7 bases, there was a span of 12 bases. The CDR3: CAWSVPLWDGELFF. The DNA for the CDR3 is TGTGCCTGGAGTGTGCCCCTGTGGGACGGGGAGCTGTTTTTT.

In its sample, this clonotype was seen many times. This chain uses TRBV15 with TRBJ1-4; D is ambiguous. There are 13 residues in the CDR3. Germline assignment: CDR1 LNHNV and CDR2 YYDKDF (reference sequence). The V and J ends lost 2 bases and 6 bases respectively, with 7 bases between them. CDR3 nucleotides: TGTGCCACCAGCAGAAGCTCAGATGAAAAACTGTTTTTT. It encodes CATSRSSDEKLFF.

This chain joins TRBV11-2 and TRBJ1-1; 8 bases match TRBD1. Losses at the gene ends were 5 bases for V and 4 bases for J; bases not matched to a gene: 12. The germline V gene encodes CDR1 SGHAT and CDR2 FQNNGV. There are 16 residues in the CDR3. This CDR3 reads CASSPVEGDRGTEAFF. CDR3 nucleotides: TGTGCCAGCAGCCCAGTGGAAGGCGACAGGGGCACTGAAGCTTTCTTT.

A few counts support this clonotype. The chain is built from TRBV7-6 and TRBJ2-3; 15 positions agree with TRBD2. The CDR3 has 18 amino acids. CDR1 SGHVS and CDR2 FNYEAQ come from the germline V gene. V was clipped by 3 bases and J by 3 bases; unmatched bases: 7. CDR3 nucleotide sequence: TGTGCCAGCAGCTTCGGACTAGCGGGGGGGCTTGGTACAGATACGCAGTATTTT. Its protein is CASSFGLAGGLGTDTQYF.

Ten or more counts support this clonotype. V is TRBV5-1 and J is TRBJ1-5, with D possibly matching TRBD1 (6 bases). V gave up 4 bases and J gave up 6 bases, with 20 bases separating them. Germline CDR1 SGHRS, CDR2 YFSETQ. This CDR3 comprises 16 residues. The CDR3 sequence: CASSLVGGGEGQPQHF. In DNA form, the CDR3 reads TGCGCCAGCAGCCTGGTGGGAGGGGGTGAAGGTCAGCCCCAGCATTTT.

This clonotype was seen at least ten times. The chain employs TRBV10-3 and TRBJ2-3, with D perhaps TRBD1 (6 bases). The CDR3 is 16 residues long. Trimming stripped 2 bases from V and 0 bases from J, with 12 bases between. Germline V gives CDR1 ENHRY, CDR2 SYGVKD. The DNA for the CDR3 is TGTGCCATCAGTGAGGTCAGGGGCCAGAGCACAGATACGCAGTATTTT. Its protein is CAISEVRGQSTDTQYF.